The clone carrying this T cell receptor (beta chain) came up once. Germline V gene lookup returns CDR1 MDHEN and CDR2 SYDVKM. The CDR3 has 13 amino acids. Trimming removed 4 bases at V and 3 bases at J, with 6 bases between. The data are from a study of blood T cell repertoires in COVID-19. Libraries were prepared by immunoSEQ multiplex PCR; TCRdb keeps only in-frame clonotypes and omits some of them. The sample holds 200,000 to 250,000 clones; approximately 86% are singletons and the top ten take approximately 3.8%. This chain connects TRBV28 to TRBJ1-4; no reliable D call. The receptor was isolated from a woman older than 75 with acute or convalescent COVID-19. The sample comprised peripheral blood. The CDR3 reads CASSSGANEKLFF. CDR3 nucleotide sequence: TGTGCCAGCAGTTCAGGTGCTAATGAAAAACTGTTTTTT.